A single sample is the source of the 26 T cell receptor beta chains below, sequenced in a study of T cells after yellow fever vaccination. Via MiXCR, TCRdb re-called the 5' RACE reads, giving one row per CDR3 protein. The sample holds hundreds of thousands of distinct CDR3 sequences, approximately 12% seen once. Sequences were derived from CD4+ T cells sorted from PBMCs, sampled 15 days after the yellow fever booster vaccination. The receptors derive from a man between 18 and 29 years old who received the YFV17D yellow fever vaccine.

This clonotype has only a few counts. V usage is TRBV10-3 and J usage is TRBJ2-7; D gene uncertain. Trimming stripped 8 bases from V and 2 bases from J, with 10 bases between. CDR3 size: 12 residues. CDR1 and CDR2 (germline): ENHRY, SYGVKD. This CDR3 reads CAIAPLAYEQYF. CDR3 in DNA: TGTGCCATCGCTCCCCTAGCCTACGAGCAGTACTTC.

This chain connects TRBV19 to TRBJ1-1, with D tentatively TRBD1 (5 bases). V was clipped by 9 bases and J by 8 bases, with 19 bases between them. Germline CDR1 reads LNHDA; CDR2 reads SQIVND (reference sequence). The CDR3 runs 13 residues. The CDR3 DNA reads TGTGCCAGCAGCCCCAAGGGACGGGCGGAAGCTTTCTTT. It is translated as CASSPKGRAEAFF.

V is TRBV5-1 and J is TRBJ2-7; 7 bases align to TRBD2. The CDR3 is made up of 14 amino acids. The V gene's germline CDR1 is SGHRS and CDR2 YFSETQ. J lost 5 bases, V lost 4 bases, and 9 bases had no gene match. The CDR3 reads CASSRGGGRDEQYV. The CDR3 coding sequence is TGCGCCAGCAGCAGAGGCGGGGGAAGAGACGAGCAGTACGTC.

Only a few counts were recorded for this clonotype. V usage is TRBV5-4 and J usage is TRBJ1-4, with D hard to call. Germline V lookup: CDR1 SGHNT, CDR2 YYREEE (reference sequence). The V end lost 1 base, the J end lost 5 bases, and 12 bases lay between the germline ends. The CDR3 has 15 residues. The CDR3 bases are TGTGCCAGCAGCTTGTCCACGGCTCTGAATGAAAAACTGTTTTTT. Its protein is CASSLSTALNEKLFF.

The chain recombines TRBV3-1 with TRBJ1-6, with D possibly TRBD1 on 5 matching bases. Trimming removed 1 base from V and 7 bases from J, with 11 bases in between. CDR3 length equals 15 residues. Germline CDR1 LGHDT, CDR2 YNNKEL (reference sequence). CDR3 DNA: TGTGCCAGCAGCCAAGGTTTAGGGGAGAATTCACCCCTCCACTTT. The encoded protein is CASSQGLGENSPLHF.

This clonotype was observed a few times. This chain uses TRBV4-3 with TRBJ1-1; the D is unclear. Germline CDR1 is LGHNA and CDR2 is YSLEER. The germline V and J ends were trimmed by 1 base and 7 bases, with 10 bases remaining between them. The CDR3 has 13 amino acids. Written as DNA, the CDR3 is TGCGCCAGCAGCCAAGCTGGGTCAGATGAAGCTTTCTTT. It yields the protein CASSQAGSDEAFF.

The sample holds a few counts of this clonotype. J is TRBJ1-6 and V is TRBV12-3 or TRBV12-4; weak D call: TRBD1 (5 bases). The ends were cut back, 10 bases at V and 7 bases at J, with 20 bases in the middle. This CDR3 region has 15 residues. The CDR3 loop is CATTLGGSMNSPLHF. The CDR3 DNA reads as TGTGCCACCACCTTGGGGGGTAGTATGAATTCACCCCTCCACTTT.

This clonotype appeared a few times. The chain employs TRBV6-6 and TRBJ1-2; D unclear. V lost 6 bases, J lost 4 bases, and 9 bases lay in between. The CDR3 is 12 residues long. Germline V CDR1 and CDR2: MNHNY, SVGAGI (reference sequence). CDR3 sequence: CASSTGIYGYTF. CDR3 DNA: TGTGCCAGCAGCACCGGAATCTATGGCTACACCTTC.

This clonotype has just a few counts. The chain joins TRBV29-1 to TRBJ1-1; D is ambiguous. CDR3 length: 12 amino acids. V lost 4 bases, J lost 5 bases, and 11 bases lay in between. Germline V gene sequence: CDR1 SQVTM, CDR2 ANQGSEA. The CDR3 bases are TGCAGCGTTGGGAATGCGGGTACTGAAGCTTTCTTT. This translates into CSVGNAGTEAFF.

The V and J genes are TRBV20-1 and TRBJ2-5; D is unclear. Trimming left V 3 bases short and J 3 bases short, with 8 bases between. CDR1 is DFQATT and CDR2 is SNEGSKA in the germline V gene (reference sequence). CDR3 length equals 12 residues. Here the CDR3 reads CSASMAKETQYF. The CDR3 region has the DNA TGCAGTGCTAGCATGGCTAAAGAGACCCAGTACTTC.

This clonotype was recorded a few times. The J gene is TRBJ1-1, the V gene TRBV15; D gene unclear. CDR1 is LNHNV, CDR2 YYDKDF, per germline (reference sequence). The CDR3 extends over 13 amino acids. Trimming left V 1 base short and J 7 bases short, with 10 bases between. CDR3 sequence: CATSRAGGIEAFF. In DNA, the CDR3 is TGTGCCACCAGCAGAGCCGGAGGGATTGAAGCTTTCTTT.

This clonotype was seen ten or more times. V gene TRBV4-3 combines with J gene TRBJ2-5, with 8 positions matching TRBD2. This CDR3 region has 16 residues. The V gene end was trimmed by 1 base and the J gene end by 4 bases; junction bases not matched to a gene: 8. Germline CDR1 is LGHNA and CDR2 is YSLEER. CDR3 nucleotides: TGCGCCAGCAGCCAAGGATCGACCGGGAGGGCAGAGACCCAGTACTTC. It codes for CASSQGSTGRAETQYF.

This chain uses TRBV12-3 or TRBV12-4 with TRBJ2-4; a weak D match, TRBD1 (6 bases). CDR3 length: 17 residues. Deletions cut 3 bases from V and 7 bases from J, with 22 bases between. CDR3 sequence reads: CASSLGYVGRGRNIQYF. The CDR3 nucleotides read TGTGCCAGCAGTTTGGGGTATGTGGGCAGGGGAAGGAACATTCAGTACTTC.

This clonotype turned up a few times. The chain employs TRBV27 and TRBJ1-2; D unresolved. V dropped 2 bases and J dropped 2 bases, with 9 bases sitting between them. Per germline, CDR1 MNHEY and CDR2 SMNVEV (reference sequence). This CDR3 contains 14 residues. The CDR3, as DNA: TGTGCCAGCAGTTTAGAGTCCAACAACTATGGCTACACCTTC. Its translation: CASSLESNNYGYTF.

This clonotype occurred a few times. V and J are TRBV11-2 and TRBJ1-2; no definite D call. Trimming removed 2 bases at V and 0 bases at J, with 7 bases between. The V gene's germline CDR1 is SGHAT and CDR2 FQNNGV. This CDR3 spans 14 amino acids. The CDR3 spells CASSLFIANYGYTF. CDR3 nucleotides: TGTGCCAGCAGCTTATTCATCGCTAACTATGGCTACACCTTC.

This chain links TRBV12-3 or TRBV12-4 with TRBJ2-1; 12 positions agree with TRBD1. The CDR3 length is 14 residues. Unmatched junction bases numbered 7, after V lost 6 bases and J lost 10 bases. As DNA, the CDR3 is TGTGCCAGCAGCTCCGGGACAGGGGGCGCCGAGCAGTTCTTC. It is translated as CASSSGTGGAEQFF.

This rearrangement joins TRBV5-1 to TRBJ2-3, with D tentatively TRBD1 (6 bases). The CDR3 runs 13 residues. V lost 6 bases and J 4 bases, leaving 12 bases between the germline ends. Germline CDR1 is SGHRS and CDR2 is YFSETQ. The CDR3 DNA reads TGCGCCAGCAACTCAGGGGATGCAGATACGCAGTATTTT. It specifies CASNSGDADTQYF.

This chain connects TRBV3-1 to TRBJ1-6, with D maybe TRBD1 (6 bases). The length of the CDR3 is 14 residues. Germline V CDR1 and CDR2: LGHDT, YNNKEL (reference sequence). V lost 1 base to trimming and J lost 9 bases, with 10 bases between them. The CDR3 reads CASSQAGQSSPLHF. CDR3 in DNA: TGTGCCAGCAGCCAAGCCGGACAGTCTTCACCCCTCCACTTT.

By sample share, this clonotype is medium-sized. The V and J genes are TRBV5-1 and TRBJ2-7, with D unclear. This CDR3 is built from 15 residues. The germline V and J ends were trimmed by 2 bases and 0 bases, with 12 bases remaining between them. Germline V gene lookup returns CDR1 SGHRS and CDR2 YFSETQ. CDR3 DNA sequence: TGCGCCAGCAGCTTAGGACCGGCAAGCTCCTACGAGCAGTACTTC. Translating gives CASSLGPASSYEQYF.

This clonotype has just a few counts. This chain joins TRBV5-1 and TRBJ1-5, with D possibly being TRBD1 (5 bases). The CDR3 length is 15 residues. Germline CDR1 and CDR2: SGHRS and YFSETQ. Trimming removed 3 bases at V and 0 bases at J, with 10 bases between. This CDR3 reads CASSSVGDSNQPQHF. The CDR3 DNA sequence: TGCGCCAGCAGCTCGGTGGGGGATAGCAATCAGCCCCAGCATTTT.

The chain carries TRBV18 and TRBJ1-3; D may be TRBD1 (6 bases). This CDR3 comprises 14 residues. V was clipped by 6 bases and J by 1 base, with 10 bases between them. Germline V gene data show CDR1 as KGHSH and CDR2 as LQKENI. The CDR3 nucleotides read TGTGCCAGCTCGAACAGGGAGTCTGGAAACACCATATATTTT. Translating gives CASSNRESGNTIYF.

This clonotype was detected ten times or more. The gene calls are TRBV5-6 and TRBJ2-1; TRBD2 agrees at 9 bases. Looked up from germline, CDR1 is SGHDT and CDR2 is YYEEEE. The length of the CDR3 is 18 residues. V dropped 5 bases and J dropped 0; count of bases not matched to a gene: 12. The CDR3 DNA follows: TGTGCCAGCAGTAGAACTAGCGGGCCATTGAGCTCCTACAATGAGCAGTTCTTC. It codes for CASSRTSGPLSSYNEQFF.

This clonotype was counted ten times or more. V and J are TRBV12-3 or TRBV12-4 and TRBJ2-5; 7 bases line up with TRBD1. This CDR3 has 13 residues. Germline trimming cut 11 bases from V and 4 bases from J; bases unmatched to any gene: 10. The CDR3 loop reads CAGRRTGRETQYF. The CDR3 DNA sequence: TGTGCCGGGAGAAGGACAGGCCGAGAGACCCAGTACTTC.

This clonotype occurred a few times. CDR3 coding DNA: TGTGCCAGCAGCCAGGACCAGGACTATGGCTACACCTTC. This encodes CASSQDQDYGYTF. V and J are TRBV9 and TRBJ1-2, with D uncertain. The CDR3 spans 13 residues. Germline V gene lookup returns CDR1 SGDLS and CDR2 YYNGEE. The germline V and J ends were trimmed by 4 bases and 3 bases, with 10 bases remaining between them.

There are many counts of this clonotype. V is TRBV7-9 and J is TRBJ2-4; either TRBD1 or TRBD2 may supply D (5 bases each). Trimming removed 6 bases from V and 0 bases from J, with 12 bases in between. Germline values: CDR1 SEHNR, CDR2 FQNEAQ (reference sequence). CDR3 length: 15 amino acids. CDR3 DNA: TGTGCCAGCAGAGAGGGGTTGGGAGCCAAAAACATTCAGTACTTC. It yields the protein CASREGLGAKNIQYF.

This clonotype has only one observation. The V call is TRBV7-3, the J call TRBJ2-2; D is perhaps TRBD2 (5 bases). The ends were cut back, 3 bases at V and 2 bases at J, with 10 bases in the middle. CDR3 length equals 15 residues. Germline-derived CDR1 and CDR2 are SGHTA and FQGTGA. CDR3 coding DNA: TGTGCCAGCAGCTTCTGGCGGGCTAACACCGGGGAGCTGTTTTTT. This codes for CASSFWRANTGELFF.